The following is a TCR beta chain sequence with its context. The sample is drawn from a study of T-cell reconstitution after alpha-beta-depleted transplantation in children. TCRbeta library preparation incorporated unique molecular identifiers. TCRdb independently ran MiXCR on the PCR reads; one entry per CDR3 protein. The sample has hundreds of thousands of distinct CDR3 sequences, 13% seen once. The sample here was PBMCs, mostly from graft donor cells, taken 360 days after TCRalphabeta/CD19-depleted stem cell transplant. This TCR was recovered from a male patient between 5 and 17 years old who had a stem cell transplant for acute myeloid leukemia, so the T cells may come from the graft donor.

The CDR3 DNA sequence: TGCAGTGCTAGCGGATACCTACAGGGAGGCAAAAACATTCAGTACTTC. Residues: CSASGYLQGGKNIQYF. The chain carries TRBV20-1 and TRBJ2-4; D tentatively fits TRBD1 or TRBD2 (6 bases each). Trimming removed 3 bases at V and 3 bases at J, with 18 bases between. Germline V CDR1 and CDR2: DFQATT, SNEGSKA (reference sequence). CDR3 length: 16 residues.